This TCR beta chain originates from a study of cytomegalovirus exposure and HLA in healthy donors. Concerning this clone: Its antigen is not known.

Deletions cut 1 base from V and 1 base from J, with 10 bases between. The CDR3 length is 15 residues. Germline CDR1 reads SEHNR; CDR2 reads FQNEAQ (reference sequence). The study's findings and limits: Earlier results showed most TCR beta V segments being productive about 87% or about 30% of the time. Testing in vitro showed a few CMV-associated chains specific for CMV antigens. The authors enumerated over 150 TCR beta chains as linked to cytomegalovirus.

PCR involved 60 Vbeta and 13 Jbeta primers. Profiling relied on immunoSEQ multiplex PCR, and the TCRdb table lists in-frame clones only, not all of them. In the table there are 95,000 to 100,000 clones, about four fifths of which are singletons. The receptor's source is a female donor in good health and CMV-seropositive. Sequencing was performed on PBMCs. The V and J genes are TRBV7-9 and TRBJ1-1; perhaps TRBD1 as D (6 bases). The CDR3 nucleotides are TGTGCCAGCAGCTTAGAGGGGGAGGGGAACACTGAAGCTTTCTTT. This sequence encodes CASSLEGEGNTEAFF.